The 21 T cell receptor beta chains presented below share a single source sample, sequenced in a study of blood T cell repertoires in COVID-19. The table came from immunoSEQ multiplex PCR; TCRdb's copy has only in-frame clones and leaves some out. Seen here are just over 300,000 clones, about 85% observed once, and the top ten hold approximately 2%. What was sequenced was peripheral blood. All receptors derive from a man aged 18-30 years with active or convalescent COVID-19.

The chain is built from TRBV2 and TRBJ2-1, with TRBD2 as a possible D gene (7 bases). This CDR3 is 14 amino acids long. Germline assignment: CDR1 SNHLY and CDR2 FYNNEI. The germline V and J ends were trimmed by 9 bases and 0 bases, with 12 bases remaining between them. The DNA of the CDR3 is TGTGCCAGGGGGGGGCCGAGCTCCTACAATGAGCAGTTCTTC. It yields the protein CARGGPSSYNEQFF. The full variable domain, its missing parts supplied by reference TRBV2 and TRBJ2-1, is EPEVTQTPSHQVTQMGQEVILRCVPISNHLYFYWYRQILGQKVEFLVSFYNNEISEKSEIFDDQFSVERPDGSNFTLKIRSTKLEDSAMYFCARGGPSSYNEQFFGPGTRLTVL.

This chain uses TRBV5-4 with TRBJ1-1, with a tentative D call TRBD1 (6 bases). The germline V and J ends were trimmed by 2 bases and 5 bases, with 16 bases remaining between them. This CDR3 has 15 residues. Germline lookup yields CDR1 SGHNT and CDR2 YYREEE (reference sequence). The DNA for the CDR3 is TGTGCCAGCAGCTTTTCAGGGGCTATGGGAACTGAAGCTTTCTTT. This codes for CASSFSGAMGTEAFF.

The chain is built from TRBV11-2 and TRBJ2-7; 8 nucleotides match TRBD2. After removal of 1 base from V and 3 bases from J, the junction contained 5 bases not matched to a gene. The CDR3 is 15 residues long. Germline V gives CDR1 SGHAT, CDR2 FQNNGV. CDR3 nucleotide sequence: TGTGCCAGCAGCTTAGTCGGACTAGCTAACTACGAGCAGTACTTC. Translation: CASSLVGLANYEQYF.

This clone was seen only a few times. This chain links TRBV13 with TRBJ2-1; a possible D gene is TRBD2 (6 bases). Germline CDR1 PRHDT, CDR2 FYEKMQ (reference sequence). The CDR3 runs to 15 residues. Between the trimmed V and J ends, which lost 6 bases and 2 bases, there was a span of 14 bases. The DNA of the CDR3 is TGTGCCAGCAGGACGTTTAGCGGTGCCTACAATGAGCAGTTCTTC. It codes for CASRTFSGAYNEQFF.

The gene calls are TRBV6-6 and TRBJ2-1; possibly TRBD2 for D (6 bases). Trimming removed 6 bases at V and 8 bases at J, with 11 bases between. The CDR3 consists of 12 residues. CDR1 MNHNY and CDR2 SVGAGI come from the germline V gene (reference sequence). CDR3 sequence reads: CASSPTSDEQFF. In nucleotides, the CDR3 is TGTGCCAGCAGCCCGACTAGTGATGAGCAGTTCTTC.

The rearrangement links TRBV7-2 to TRBJ1-1, with D maybe TRBD1 (6 bases). CDR3 size: 12 residues. Trimming pared 0 bases from V and 9 bases from J, leaving 8 bases between. Germline V lookup: CDR1 SGHTA, CDR2 FQGNSA. The DNA of the CDR3 is TGTGCCAGCAGCTTAGCTGGGGGCAAAGCTTTCTTT. Its translation: CASSLAGGKAFF. Filled out from reference TRBV7-2 and TRBJ1-1, the complete variable domain reads GAGVSQSPSNKVTEKGKDVELRCDPISGHTALYWYRQSLGQGLEFLIYFQGNSAPDKSGLPSDRFSAERTGGSVSTLTIQRTQQEDSAVYLCASSLAGGKAFFGQGTRLTVV.

Written as DNA, the CDR3 is TGTGCCAGCAGCCTTAAAGGGGTTCCCTACGAGCAGTACTTC. Translated: CASSLKGVPYEQYF. The V gene is TRBV6-6, the J gene TRBJ2-7; perhaps TRBD1 as D (5 bases). V was clipped by 6 bases and J by 2 bases, with 14 bases between them. The CDR3 contains 14 residues. Germline lookup yields CDR1 MNHNY and CDR2 SVGAGI (reference sequence).

V gene TRBV4-3 combines with J gene TRBJ2-2; perhaps TRBD1 as D (5 bases). The germline V gene has CDR1 LGHNA and CDR2 YSLEER. This CDR3 region has 16 residues. V lost 0 bases and J 5 bases, leaving 13 bases between the germline ends. This CDR3 reads CASSQDTYRTTGELFF. In nucleotides, the CDR3 is TGCGCCAGCAGCCAAGATACGTACAGGACAACCGGGGAGCTGTTTTTT.

This chain links TRBV2 with TRBJ2-1; the match to TRBD2 covers 8 bases. The junction had 11 bases not matched to a gene; V was cut back by 3 bases and J by 7 bases. The CDR3 has 16 amino acids. Germline V gene lookup returns CDR1 SNHLY and CDR2 FYNNEI. CDR3 sequence: CASSELSGGISNEQFF. CDR3 sequence (DNA): TGTGCCAGCAGTGAGTTGTCGGGGGGGATATCGAATGAGCAGTTCTTC.

The J gene is TRBJ1-3, the V gene TRBV16, with 10 bases identical to TRBD1. The length of the CDR3 is 17 residues. V was clipped by 5 bases and J by 8 bases; unmatched bases: 15. Germline V gene data show CDR1 as KGHSY and CDR2 as FQNENV. The CDR3 reads CASSRTTGGSLGDTIYF. The CDR3 nucleotides read TGTGCCAGCAGCAGAACGACAGGGGGCTCTCTCGGAGACACCATATATTTT.

V usage is TRBV20-1 and J usage is TRBJ1-2; 8 bases map to TRBD1. This CDR3 has 14 amino acids. The V gene's germline CDR1 is DFQATT and CDR2 SNEGSKA (reference sequence). Losses at the gene ends were 3 bases for V and 5 bases for J; bases not matched to a gene: 8. In DNA form, the CDR3 reads TGCAGTGCTAGTGGTATAGACAGGGGTTATGGCTACACCTTC. Translating it yields CSASGIDRGYGYTF.

The chain carries TRBV3-1 (or the pseudogene TRBV3-2) and TRBJ2-3; 8 bases are shared with TRBD2. Germline loops: CDR1 LGHDT, CDR2 YNNKEL (reference sequence). J lost 4 bases, V lost 5 bases, and 8 bases had no gene match. The CDR3 contains 15 residues. Here the CDR3 reads CASSAQAGVADTQYF. For the CDR3, the DNA is TGTGCCAGCAGCGCACAAGCGGGAGTTGCAGATACGCAGTATTTT.

As to this clone: The same CDR3 can be traced to other DNA sequences in this sample. The CDR3 DNA sequence: TGCGCCAGCAGTCCCAAGAGATCGGGGTCGTCCTACGAGCAGTACTTC. Its translation: CASSPKRSGSSYEQYF. The chain links TRBV4-3 to TRBJ2-7; a possible D gene is TRBD2 (5 bases). Between the trimmed V and J ends, which lost 6 bases and 1 base, there was a span of 19 bases. The CDR3 is 16 residues long. Germline assignment: CDR1 LGHNA and CDR2 YSLEER.

This clone was counted once. This chain joins TRBV6-2 or TRBV6-3 and TRBJ2-5, with 7 bases fitting TRBD2. CDR1 and CDR2 from the germline V gene are MNHEY and SVGEGT. The CDR3 is made up of 16 amino acids. V shed 0 bases and J 5 bases; nucleotides not matched to a gene: 9. This CDR3 is CASSYSWTRAWETQYF. CDR3 nucleotides: TGTGCCAGCAGTTACTCTTGGACTAGAGCATGGGAGACCCAGTACTTC.

This chain links TRBV7-8 with TRBJ1-2, with D perhaps TRBD1 (5 bases). Per germline, CDR1 SGHVS and CDR2 FQNEAQ. The V and J ends lost 3 bases and 4 bases respectively, with 15 bases between them. This CDR3 is built from 15 residues. CDR3 sequence reads: CASSLGPSPFYGYTF. The CDR3 DNA sequence: TGTGCCAGCAGCTTGGGGCCGTCCCCTTTCTATGGCTACACCTTC.

The chain has TRBV6-5 and TRBJ1-4, with D unclear. Germline CDR1 reads MNHEY; CDR2 reads SVGAGI. Trimming removed 6 bases at V and 0 bases at J, with 8 bases between. The CDR3 extends over 14 amino acids. The DNA of the CDR3 is TGTGCCAGCAGAACACACGCAACTAATGAAAAACTGTTTTTT. Protein sequence: CASRTHATNEKLFF.

The V and J genes are TRBV2 and TRBJ2-7; the D gene is possibly TRBD1 (5 bases). Trimming took off 7 bases at V and 0 bases at J, with 13 bases between the two ends. CDR1 SNHLY and CDR2 FYNNEI come from the germline V gene. This CDR3 is built from 14 residues. The DNA for the CDR3 is TGTGCCAGCATTGGACAAGCAGCCTCCTACGAGCAGTACTTC. This sequence encodes CASIGQAASYEQYF.

The chain couples TRBV3-1 (or the pseudogene TRBV3-2) to TRBJ2-7, with 10 bases fitting TRBD2. Germline V gene data show CDR1 as LGHDT and CDR2 as YNNKEL (reference sequence). The length of the CDR3 is 16 residues. J gave up 1 base and V 1 base, and 4 bases lay outside the gene matches. CDR3 nucleotides: TGTGCCAGCAGCCAAGTGACTAGCGGGCAATCCTACGAGCAGTACTTC. Protein product: CASSQVTSGQSYEQYF.

The chain links TRBV11-1 to TRBJ2-6; D is unclear. The V gene's germline CDR1 is SGHAT and CDR2 FQDESV (reference sequence). V gave up 1 base and J gave up 7 bases, with 5 bases separating them. This CDR3 has 13 residues. This CDR3 reads CASSLGLANVLTF. CDR3 in DNA: TGTGCCAGCAGCTTAGGACTTGCCAACGTCCTGACTTTC.

V is TRBV28 and J is TRBJ2-7, with 14 nucleotides matching TRBD2. The germline V gene encodes CDR1 MDHEN and CDR2 SYDVKM. The junction had 7 bases not matched to a gene; V was cut back by 10 bases and J by 5 bases. This CDR3 is 14 amino acids long. The DNA of the CDR3 is TGTGCCACCGGGACTAGCGGGAGACCCCACGAGCAGTACTTC. Translated: CATGTSGRPHEQYF.

The V call is TRBV9, the J call TRBJ1-3; no definite D call. The CDR3 covers 18 residues. Looked up from germline, CDR1 is SGDLS and CDR2 is YYNGEE. The germline V and J ends were trimmed by 4 bases and 3 bases, with 23 bases remaining between them. The CDR3 region has the DNA TGTGCCAGCAGCTCCCCGTCCGTTAGACAAGATATTGGAAACACCATATATTTT. Translation gives CASSSPSVRQDIGNTIYF.